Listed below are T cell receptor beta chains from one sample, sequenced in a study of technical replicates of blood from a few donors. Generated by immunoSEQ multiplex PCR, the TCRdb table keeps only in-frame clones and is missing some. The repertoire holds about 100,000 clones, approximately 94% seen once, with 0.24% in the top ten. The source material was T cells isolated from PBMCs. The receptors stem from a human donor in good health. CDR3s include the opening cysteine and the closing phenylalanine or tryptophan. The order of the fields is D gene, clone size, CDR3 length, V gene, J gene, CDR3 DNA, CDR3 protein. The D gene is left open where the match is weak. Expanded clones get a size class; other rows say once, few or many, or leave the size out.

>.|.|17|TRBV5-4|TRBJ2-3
TGTGCCAGCAGCTTGGGGGCTGGGCCTTTTAGCACAGATACGCAGTATTTT
CASSLGAGPFSTDTQYF
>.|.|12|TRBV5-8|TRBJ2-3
TGTGCCAGCAGCTTGCTAGGACAGACGCAGTATTTT
CASSLLGQTQYF
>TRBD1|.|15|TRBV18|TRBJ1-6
TGTGCCAGCTCACCACAGGGACAGACTAATTCACCCCTCCACTTT
CASSPQGQTNSPLHF
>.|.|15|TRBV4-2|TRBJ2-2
TGTGCCAGCAGCCAAGGGACTACCCAGACCGGGGAGCTGTTTTTT
CASSQGTTQTGELFF
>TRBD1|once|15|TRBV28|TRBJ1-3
TGTGCCAGCAGTCTCCGGGACAGGGCTGGAAACACCATATATTTT
CASSLRDRAGNTIYF
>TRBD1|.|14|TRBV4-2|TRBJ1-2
TGTGCCAGCAGCCCGGGACAGGGTAACTATGGCTACACCTTC
CASSPGQGNYGYTF
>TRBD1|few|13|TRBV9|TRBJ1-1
TGTGCCAGCAGCCGAATTCAGGGGGCTGAAGCTTTCTTT
CASSRIQGAEAFF
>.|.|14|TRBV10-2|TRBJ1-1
TGCGCCAGCATTCCCTCTACAGGGTGGACTGAAGCTTTCTTT
CASIPSTGWTEAFF
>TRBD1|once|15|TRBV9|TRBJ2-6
TGTGCCAGCAGCGGACAGGGCCCTGGGGCCAACGTCCTGACTTTC
CASSGQGPGANVLTF
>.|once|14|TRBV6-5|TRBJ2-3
TGTGCCAGCAGTTATCGGGGGAAGGAAGATACGCAGTATTTT
CASSYRGKEDTQYF
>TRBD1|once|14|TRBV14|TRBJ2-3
TGTGCCAGCAGCCAGACAGGGCGCACAGATACGCAGTATTTT
CASSQTGRTDTQYF
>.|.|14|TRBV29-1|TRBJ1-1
TGCAGCGCTCTCAGGGACATAATAAACACTGAAGCTTTCTTT
CSALRDIINTEAFF
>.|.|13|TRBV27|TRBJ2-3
TGTGCCAGCAGAGCGAGACGGGCAGATACGCAGTATTTT
CASRARRADTQYF
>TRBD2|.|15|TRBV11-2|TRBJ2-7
TGTGCCAGCAGCTTAGAGCGGGGGATATCCTACGAGCAGTACTTC
CASSLERGISYEQYF
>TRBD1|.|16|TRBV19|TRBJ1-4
TGTGCCAGTAGTACTAGGGGGACAGGTGGACATGAAAAACTGTTTTTT
CASSTRGTGGHEKLFF
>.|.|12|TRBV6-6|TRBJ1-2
TGTGCCAGCAGTTATAGGGAGAATGGCTACACCTTC
CASSYRENGYTF
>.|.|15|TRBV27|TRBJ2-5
TGTGCCAGCAGTTTCGGGGGACGGGTGCACGAGACCCAGTACTTC
CASSFGGRVHETQYF
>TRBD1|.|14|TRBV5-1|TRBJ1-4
TGCGCCAGCAGCCACGGGACAGGGAATGAAAAACTGTTTTTT
CASSHGTGNEKLFF
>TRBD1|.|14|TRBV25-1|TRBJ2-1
TGTGCCAGCAGTAAGACAGGGGTGTGGGATGAGCAGTTCTTC
CASSKTGVWDEQFF
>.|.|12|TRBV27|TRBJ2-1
TGTGCCAGCAGTTCCGACAGACAAGAGCAGTTCTTC
CASSSDRQEQFF
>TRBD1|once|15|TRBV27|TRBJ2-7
TGTGCCAGCAGTTCACTCTGGACAGGGGAGGACGAGCAGTACTTC
CASSSLWTGEDEQYF
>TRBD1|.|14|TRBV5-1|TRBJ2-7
TGCGCCAGCAGTAGACAGGGAATCGGCGACGAGCAGTACTTC
CASSRQGIGDEQYF
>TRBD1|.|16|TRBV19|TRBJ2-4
TGTGCCAGTAGTGCGACGGACAGGGGGTTCAAAAACATTCAGTACTTC
CASSATDRGFKNIQYF
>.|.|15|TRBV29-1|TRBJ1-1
TGCAGCGGATCCCGGCGACTCACGGGGGACACTGAAGCTTTCTTT
CSGSRRLTGDTEAFF
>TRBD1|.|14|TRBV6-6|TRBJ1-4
TGTGCCAGCAGGCAGGGGGCATCTGGTGAAAAACTGTTTTTT
CASRQGASGEKLFF
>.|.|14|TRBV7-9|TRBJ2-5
TGTGCCAGCAGCTTAGACGGGGGACAAGAGACCCAGTACTTC
CASSLDGGQETQYF
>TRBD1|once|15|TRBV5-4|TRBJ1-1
TGTGCCAGCAGCTTTGGTGACAGGGAATTCGCTGAAGCTTTCTTT
CASSFGDREFAEAFF
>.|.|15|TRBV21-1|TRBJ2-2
TGTGCCAGCAGCCAGCTCGCGGGGGACACCGGGGAGCTGTTTTTT
CASSQLAGDTGELFF
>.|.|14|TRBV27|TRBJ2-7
TGTGCCAGCAGTTTGGAGGGCGGGACCTACGAGCAGTACTTC
CASSLEGGTYEQYF
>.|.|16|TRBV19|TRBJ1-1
TGTGCCAGTAGTATTTTCTGGGGCAGAACGAACACTGAAGCTTTCTTT
CASSIFWGRTNTEAFF
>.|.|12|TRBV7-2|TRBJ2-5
TGTGCCAGCAGCCTCCGGGGGGAGACCCAGTACTTC
CASSLRGETQYF
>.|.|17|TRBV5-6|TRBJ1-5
TGTGCCAGCAGAGCTTGGCTGGGGGCTTCTAGCAATCAGCCCCAGCATTTT
CASRAWLGASSNQPQHF
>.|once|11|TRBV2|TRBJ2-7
TGTGCCAGCAGCCCGAGGGACGAGCAGTACTTC
CASSPRDEQYF
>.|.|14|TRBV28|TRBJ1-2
TGTGCCAGCAGTCCGCCCCAGGGGCACTATGGCTACACCTTC
CASSPPQGHYGYTF
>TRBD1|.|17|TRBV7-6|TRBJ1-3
TGTGCCAGCAGCCCCCTTGATTCGAGGGGGCTAGGAAACACCATATATTTT
CASSPLDSRGLGNTIYF
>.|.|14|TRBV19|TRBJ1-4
TGTGCCAGTAGTAAGTGGGAGACTAATGAAAAACTGTTTTTT
CASSKWETNEKLFF
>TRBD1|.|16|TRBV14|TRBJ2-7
TGTGCCAGCAGCCAAGATTCTTGGACAGGGGGCTACGAGCAGTACTTC
CASSQDSWTGGYEQYF
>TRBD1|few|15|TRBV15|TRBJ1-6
TGTGCCACCAGCAGGGAACAGGGACAGTCCTCACCCCTCCACTTT
CATSREQGQSSPLHF
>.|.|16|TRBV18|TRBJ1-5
TGTGCCAGCTCACCGTCTGTTTCAGGGAACAATCAGCCCCAGCATTTT
CASSPSVSGNNQPQHF
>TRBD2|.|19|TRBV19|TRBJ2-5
TGTGCCAGTAGTTTCCAACGGACTAGCGGGGGGCGAGTAGGAGAGACCCAGTACTTC
CASSFQRTSGGRVGETQYF
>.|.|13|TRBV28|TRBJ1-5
TGTGCCGTAAACAGGGACCTTAATCAGCCCCAGCATTTT
CAVNRDLNQPQHF
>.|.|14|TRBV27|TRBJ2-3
TGTGCCAGCAGTTTCGGTTATAGCACAGATACGCAGTATTTT
CASSFGYSTDTQYF
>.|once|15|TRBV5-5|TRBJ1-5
TGTGCCAGCAGCTTGGGACAGTATAGCAATCAGCCCCAGCATTTT
CASSLGQYSNQPQHF